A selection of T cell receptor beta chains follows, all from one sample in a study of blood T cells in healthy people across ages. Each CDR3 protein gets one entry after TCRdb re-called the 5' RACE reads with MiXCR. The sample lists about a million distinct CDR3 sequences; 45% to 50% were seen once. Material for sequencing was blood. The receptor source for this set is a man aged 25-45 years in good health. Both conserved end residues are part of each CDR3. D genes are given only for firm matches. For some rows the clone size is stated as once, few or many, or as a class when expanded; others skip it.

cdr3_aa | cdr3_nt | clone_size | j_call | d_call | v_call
CSARVRQLQQETQYF | TGCAGTGCTAGGGTGAGACAGTTGCAACAAGAGACCCAGTACTTC | - | TRBJ2-5 | - | TRBV20-1
CASSLEGQRGEQFF | TGTGCCAGCAGCCTGGAAGGACAGAGGGGTGAGCAGTTCTTC | few | TRBJ2-1 | - | TRBV3-1
CASSLETNSGANVLTF | TGTGCCAGCAGCTTAGAGACCAACTCTGGGGCCAACGTCCTGACTTTC | - | TRBJ2-6 | - | TRBV7-8
CASTSDQGGAFTDTQYF | TGTGCCAGCACCTCAGACCAGGGGGGGGCTTTCACAGATACGCAGTATTTT | - | TRBJ2-3 | - | TRBV6-6
CASSSSGQDNSYEQYF | TGTGCCAGCAGCTCATCGGGACAGGACAACTCCTACGAGCAGTACTTC | few | TRBJ2-7 | TRBD1 | TRBV28
CVSSVVSEETQYF | TGTGTCAGCAGTGTGGTTAGCGAAGAGACCCAGTACTTC | - | TRBJ2-5 | - | TRBV2
CASSLSEAGAYEQYF | TGTGCCAGCAGCTTATCTGAGGCCGGGGCTTACGAGCAGTACTTC | - | TRBJ2-7 | - | TRBV7-8
CASSYTGGYTDTQYF | TGTGCCAGCAGTTACACCGGGGGCTACACAGATACGCAGTATTTT | few | TRBJ2-3 | - | TRBV6-2/TRBV6-3
CSASSGYGYGYTF | TGCAGTGCTAGTTCGGGGTATGGCTATGGCTACACCTTC | - | TRBJ1-2 | - | TRBV20-1
CSARGLADSYNEQFF | TGCAGTGCTCGCGGACTAGCAGACTCCTACAATGAGCAGTTCTTC | few | TRBJ2-1 | TRBD2 | TRBV20-1
CSARDNWGRSYNEQFF | TGCAGTGCTAGGGACAACTGGGGGCGAAGCTACAATGAGCAGTTCTTC | - | TRBJ2-1 | - | TRBV20-1
CASSYSVNEKLFF | TGTGCCAGCAGTTATTCTGTTAATGAAAAACTGTTTTTT | - | TRBJ1-4 | - | TRBV6-5
CASSSGASLYEKLFF | TGCGCCAGCAGCTCTGGTGCAAGCCTTTATGAAAAACTGTTTTTT | few | TRBJ1-4 | - | TRBV5-1
CASSNRGQGGTEQFF | TGTGCCAGCAGTAACCGGGGACAGGGGGGCACTGAGCAGTTCTTC | - | TRBJ2-1 | TRBD1 | TRBV6-5
CASSSPMGESYNEQFF | TGTGCCAGCAGTAGCCCCATGGGGGAGTCCTACAATGAGCAGTTCTTC | - | TRBJ2-1 | - | TRBV6-5
CSARARTPSTEAFF | TGCAGTGCTAGAGCTCGGACACCATCGACTGAAGCTTTCTTT | - | TRBJ1-1 | - | TRBV20-1